The T cell receptor beta chain described here comes from a study of prognosis after radiotherapy for stage I lung cancer. As for the study in general: The study enrolled patients with stage I non-small cell lung cancer between early 2018 and January 2019. Stereotactic body radiotherapy was never combined with concurrent therapy in any patient.

Study findings and constraints: Divergent TRBV and TRBJ gene usage has reportedly been observed between patients with and without metastases.

CDR3 of TCR beta was amplified from genomic DNA via a two-round multiplex PCR. Gene-specific TRBV and TRBJ primers were used in PCR round one. TCRdb passed the multiplex PCR reads through MiXCR, listing each CDR3 protein once. This sample has about 26,000 distinct CDR3 sequences, with around 30% found just once. This CDR3 contains 14 residues. Trimming pared 6 bases from V and 2 bases from J, leaving 11 bases between. Germline lookup yields CDR1 SNHLY and CDR2 FYNNEI. This clonotype was seen at least ten times. Its antigen is unidentified. This receptor was obtained from a donor over 45 with non-small cell lung cancer. The source material was PBMCs, sampled before or after stereotactic body radiation therapy (not recorded which). V is TRBV2 and J is TRBJ1-5, with D maybe TRBD1 (5 bases). CDR3 loop: CASRGRGGNQPQHF. The CDR3 DNA reads as TGTGCCAGCAGGGGGCGAGGCGGCAATCAGCCCCAGCATTTT.